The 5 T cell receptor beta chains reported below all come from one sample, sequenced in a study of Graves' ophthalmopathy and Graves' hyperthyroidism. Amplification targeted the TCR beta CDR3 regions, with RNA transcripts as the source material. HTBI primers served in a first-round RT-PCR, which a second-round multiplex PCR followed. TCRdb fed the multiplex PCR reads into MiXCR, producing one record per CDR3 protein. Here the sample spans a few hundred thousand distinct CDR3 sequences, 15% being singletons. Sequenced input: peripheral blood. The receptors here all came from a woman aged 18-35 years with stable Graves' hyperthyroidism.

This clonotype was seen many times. This CDR3 reads CARTDRTNYGYTF. The CDR3 DNA reads as TGTGCCAGGACGGACAGAACCAACTATGGCTACACCTTC. The V call is TRBV6-4, the J call TRBJ1-2; D perhaps matches TRBD1 (6 bases). CDR3 length equals 13 residues. CDR1 and CDR2 from the germline V gene are MRHNA and SNTAGT. V was clipped by 9 bases and J by 2 bases, with 13 bases between them.

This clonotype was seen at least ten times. In DNA form, the CDR3 reads TGTGCCAGCAGTCCCGACAGGGGGCGCAGCTATGGCTACACCTTC. This gives the protein CASSPDRGRSYGYTF. The chain carries TRBV12-3 or TRBV12-4 and TRBJ1-2; TRBD1 aligns across 10 bases. Trimming cost V 5 bases and J 4 bases; bases outside gene matches: 7. CDR3 size: 15 residues.

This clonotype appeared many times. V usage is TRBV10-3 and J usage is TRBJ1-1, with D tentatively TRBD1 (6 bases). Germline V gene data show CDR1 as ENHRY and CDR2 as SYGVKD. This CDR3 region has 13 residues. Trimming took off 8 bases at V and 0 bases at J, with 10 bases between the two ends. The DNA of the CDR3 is TGTGCCATCCAGGGACAACTGAACACTGAAGCTTTCTTT. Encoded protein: CAIQGQLNTEAFF.

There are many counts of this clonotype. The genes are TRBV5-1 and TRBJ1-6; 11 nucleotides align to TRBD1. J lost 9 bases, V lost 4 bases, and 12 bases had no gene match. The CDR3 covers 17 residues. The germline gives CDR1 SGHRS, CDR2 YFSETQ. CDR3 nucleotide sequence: TGCGCCAGCAGCCGACCCCCCGGACAGGGGGCCAGTTCACCCCTCCACTTT. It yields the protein CASSRPPGQGASSPLHF.

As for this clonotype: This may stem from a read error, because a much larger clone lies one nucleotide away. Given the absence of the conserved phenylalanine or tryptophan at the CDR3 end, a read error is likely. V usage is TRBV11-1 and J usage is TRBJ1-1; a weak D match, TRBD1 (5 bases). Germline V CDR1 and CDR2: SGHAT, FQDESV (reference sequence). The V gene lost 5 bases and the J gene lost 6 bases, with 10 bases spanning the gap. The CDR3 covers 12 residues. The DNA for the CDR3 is TGTGCCAGCAGCGGGACTGTCCCTGAAGCTTTCGTT. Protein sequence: CASSGTVPEAFV.